This T cell receptor (beta chain) was captured in a study of CD4+ T cells in melanoma. General study findings and limits: In melanoma, neoantigen-specific CD4+ T cells reportedly differed in differentiation state. A reported correlation linked neoantigen-specific CD4+ T cells to CD8+, macrophage and B cell function.

Libraries were prepared by immunoSEQ multiplex PCR; TCRdb keeps only in-frame clonotypes and omits some of them. The sample comprises about 50,000 clones, nearly 90% of which are singletons, and about 12% rests with the top ten. Germline lookup yields CDR1 SNHLY and CDR2 FYNNEI. The CDR3 is 14 residues long. V was clipped by 4 bases and J by 5 bases, with 11 bases between them. In its sample, this clone was seen a few times. Antigen specificity is unknown. The source of this sequence is a human donor with melanoma. The chain has TRBV2 and TRBJ2-2; no clear D. The source material was peripheral blood. The CDR3 DNA reads TGTGCCAGCAGTGTTCCAGGCAGGACCGGGGAGCTGTTTTTT. Translated, it gives CASSVPGRTGELFF.